These 10 T cell receptor beta chains came from one sample sequenced in a study of HIV-infected children after antiretroviral therapy interruption. RNA-based 3' RACE libraries used unique molecular identifiers. TCRdb passed the 3' RACE reads through MiXCR, listing each CDR3 protein once. Of around 50,000 distinct CDR3 sequences in the sample, roughly 4.5% are singletons; the top ten hold approximately 0.67%. Treatment reported: PENTA 11 planned treatment interruption arm or continuous ART arm. The specimen comprised CD45RA+ CD4+ T cells from PBMCs, pooled from several time points, sampled from a donor given antiretroviral therapy, either interrupted or continuous. Documented subset: naive CD4+ CD45RA+ CD45RO- T cells. These receptors were obtained from a pool of human donors with HIV.

This clonotype was seen at least ten times. The chain combines TRBV6-1 with TRBJ1-2, with TRBD1 identical over 10 bases. The CDR3 is 15 residues long. The J segment lost 4 bases and the V segment lost 6 bases, leaving 8 bases of the junction unmatched. CDR1 is MNHNS, CDR2 SASEGT, per germline. Here the CDR3 reads CASSPRTGGAYGYTF. The CDR3 region has the DNA TGTGCCAGCAGCCCTAGGACAGGGGGGGCCTATGGCTACACCTTC.

Ten or more counts support this clonotype. The chain has TRBV19 and TRBJ1-1; D gene ambiguous. With 2 bases removed from V and 0 bases from J, the gap between germline ends came to 7 bases. The germline V gene encodes CDR1 LNHDA and CDR2 SQIVND (reference sequence). The CDR3 length is 14 residues. The CDR3 region is CASSIRLVNTEAFF. The CDR3 DNA reads TGTGCCAGTAGTATAAGACTGGTGAACACTGAAGCTTTCTTT.

This clonotype came up a few times. The chain carries TRBV2 and TRBJ1-5, with unresolved D. The V end lost 7 bases, the J end lost 0 bases, and 7 bases lay between the germline ends. CDR1 SNHLY and CDR2 FYNNEI come from the germline V gene. CDR3 length: 13 amino acids. The CDR3 here is CASKVDSNQPQHF. The DNA of the CDR3 is TGTGCCAGCAAGGTCGATAGCAATCAGCCCCAGCATTTT.

This clonotype showed up many times. The chain combines TRBV2 with TRBJ1-3; D perhaps matches TRBD1 (5 bases). This CDR3 region has 15 residues. With 7 bases removed from V and 0 bases from J, the gap between germline ends came to 13 bases. Per the germline V gene, CDR1 is SNHLY and CDR2 is FYNNEI. As DNA, the CDR3 is TGTGCCAGCAAACCCGACAGAGCCTCTGGAAACACCATATATTTT. This translates into CASKPDRASGNTIYF.

This clonotype was counted at least ten times. V usage is TRBV30 and J usage is TRBJ1-6; D unclear. The V and J ends lost 4 bases and 8 bases respectively, with 12 bases between them. Per the germline V gene, CDR1 is GTSNPN and CDR2 is SVGIG (reference sequence). The CDR3 totals 13 residues. The CDR3 protein is CAWNGQYDSPLHF. CDR3 in DNA: TGTGCCTGGAATGGTCAGTACGATTCACCCCTCCACTTT.

This clonotype was counted many times. The V gene is TRBV23-1, the J gene TRBJ2-6, with D maybe TRBD1 (6 bases). TRBV23-1 is placed among ORFs of uncertain function. The CDR3 length is 17 residues. V lost 7 bases and J 0 bases, leaving 16 bases between the germline ends. The CDR3 region has the DNA TGCGCCAGCACCGCAGGGGTCCCAAGCTCTGGGGCCAACGTCCTGACTTTC. It is translated as CASTAGVPSSGANVLTF.

This clonotype has at least ten counts. The junction shows a germline mismatch at one end, possibly a read error. The rearrangement joins TRBV5-1 to TRBJ1-1; 9 bases match TRBD1. CDR1 and CDR2 (germline): SGHRS, YFSETQ. The CDR3 extends over 14 amino acids. The CDR3 sequence: CASSLDRGNTEAFF. The CDR3 DNA reads TGTGCCAGCAGTTTGGACAGGGGGAACACTGAAGCTTTCTTT.

This clonotype occurred many times. V usage is TRBV12-3 or TRBV12-4 and J usage is TRBJ2-7; D remains unclear. The CDR3 extends over 12 amino acids. Trimming removed 6 bases from V and 7 bases from J, with 13 bases in between. This chain's CDR3 is CASRYYLGEQYF. The CDR3 DNA is TGTGCCAGCAGATATTACCTGGGGGAGCAGTACTTC.

In this sample, this clonotype turned up many times. The chain carries TRBV20-1 and TRBJ2-3; TRBD2 aligns across 8 bases. V trimming: 3 bases; J trimming: 3 bases; junction bases outside the gene matches: 2. Germline CDR1 and CDR2: DFQATT and SNEGSKA (reference sequence). CDR3 size: 13 residues. CDR3: CSASGGATDTQYF. CDR3 DNA: TGCAGTGCTAGCGGGGGGGCAACAGATACGCAGTATTTT.

The genes are TRBV29-1 and TRBJ2-6; D is perhaps TRBD1 (5 bases). The V end lost 4 bases, the J end lost 0 bases, and 10 bases lay between the germline ends. CDR3 length equals 15 residues. Looked up from germline, CDR1 is SQVTM and CDR2 is ANQGSEA. CDR3 sequence reads: CSVVGGHSGANVLTF. In DNA, the CDR3 is TGCAGCGTTGTTGGCGGACACTCTGGGGCCAACGTCCTGACTTTC.